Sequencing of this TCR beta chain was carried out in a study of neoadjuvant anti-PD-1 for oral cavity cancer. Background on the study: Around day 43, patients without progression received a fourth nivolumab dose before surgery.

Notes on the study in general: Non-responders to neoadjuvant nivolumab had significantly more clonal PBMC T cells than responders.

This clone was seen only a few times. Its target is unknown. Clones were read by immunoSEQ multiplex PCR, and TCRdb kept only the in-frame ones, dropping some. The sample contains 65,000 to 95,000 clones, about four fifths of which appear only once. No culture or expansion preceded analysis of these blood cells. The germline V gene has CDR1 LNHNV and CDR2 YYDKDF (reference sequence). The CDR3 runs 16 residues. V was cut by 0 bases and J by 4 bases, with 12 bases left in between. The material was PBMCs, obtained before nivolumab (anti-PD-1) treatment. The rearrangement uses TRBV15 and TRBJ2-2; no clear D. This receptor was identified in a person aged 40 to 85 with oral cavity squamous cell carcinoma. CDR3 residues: CATSRDRHPSTGELFF. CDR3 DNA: TGTGCCACCAGCAGAGATCGCCACCCGAGCACCGGGGAGCTGTTTTTT.